The TCR beta chain described here comes from a study of control samples from healthy donors and cancer patients. This CDR3 region has 15 residues. The V gene lost 5 bases and the J gene lost 8 bases, with 18 bases spanning the gap. Per germline, CDR1 KGHDR and CDR2 SFDVKD. The protocol was immunoSEQ multiplex PCR, while the TCRdb copy is restricted to in-frame clones and leaves out a portion. Of 150,000 to 200,000 clones listed, 90% to 95% are singletons. Sequencing was carried out using blood. The source of this sequence is a young man in good health. The genes are TRBV24-1 and TRBJ2-1; D might be TRBD1 (5 bases). The CDR3 loop reads CATSGIEGDAYEQFF. The CDR3 DNA reads as TGTGCCACCAGTGGTATCGAAGGGGATGCGTATGAGCAGTTCTTC.